This is a list of T cell receptor beta chains from one sample in a study of T cell responses to AZD1222 COVID-19 vaccine. Clones were sequenced by immunoSEQ multiplex PCR, and TCRdb holds only the in-frame ones, with some missing. The sample records approximately 70,000 clones, around 80% being singletons. This specimen was peripheral blood, taken 28 days after the second AZD1222 dose. These receptors all come from an adult who received the AZD1222 COVID-19 vaccine. Each CDR3 is given with its conserved first and last residue. Each record gives: V gene, J gene, D gene, clone size, CDR3 protein, CDR3 DNA. The D gene is left open where the match is weak. Expanded clones get a size class; other rows say once, few or many, or leave the size out.

>TRBV6-1|TRBJ1-5|-|few
CASSEPWQAINQPQHF
TGTGCCAGCAGTGAACCTTGGCAGGCGATCAATCAGCCCCAGCATTTT
>TRBV15|TRBJ1-3|-|few
CATSSAGERVTIYF
TGTGCCACCAGCAGCGCCGGCGAACGAGTCACCATATATTTT
>TRBV4-1|TRBJ1-5|-|-
CASSQDRGVPQHF
TGCGCCAGCAGCCAAGATCGAGGGGTGCCCCAGCATTTT
>TRBV2|TRBJ2-3|TRBD1|-
CASSVQGATDTQYF
TGTGCCAGCAGTGTACAGGGGGCAACAGATACGCAGTATTTT
>TRBV6-2/TRBV6-3|TRBJ2-7|TRBD2|-
CASSYSTSGTTYFYEQYF
TGTGCCAGCAGTTACTCGACTAGCGGGACGACCTATTTCTACGAGCAGTACTTC
>TRBV6-6|TRBJ2-2|TRBD2|once
CASGTSGRAGELFF
TGTGCCAGTGGGACTAGCGGGAGGGCCGGGGAGCTGTTTTTT
>TRBV7-9|TRBJ2-1|TRBD2|-
CAAGGSSYNEQFF
TGTGCCGCCGGGGGGAGCTCCTACAATGAGCAGTTCTTC
>TRBV19|TRBJ1-6|-|-
CASSDRLSSYNSPLHF
TGTGCCAGTAGTGACAGGCTGAGCTCCTATAATTCACCCCTCCACTTT
>TRBV5-1|TRBJ2-2|TRBD1|-
CASSSQGALGYGELFF
TGCGCCAGCAGTTCACAGGGGGCGCTCGGTTACGGGGAGCTGTTTTTT
>TRBV7-9|TRBJ1-5|-|-
CASSLVSQPQHF
TGTGCCAGCAGCTTAGTATCCCAGCCCCAGCATTTT
>TRBV2|TRBJ2-1|TRBD2|-
CASSEMAGGGNEQFF
TGTGCCAGCAGTGAAATGGCGGGGGGCGGGAATGAGCAGTTCTTC
>TRBV6-1|TRBJ1-4|-|-
CASSEPGHKDPNEKLFF
TGTGCCAGCAGTGAACCGGGACACAAAGACCCTAATGAAAAACTGTTTTTT
>TRBV12-3/TRBV12-4|TRBJ1-2|-|once
CASSFEGYGYTF
TGTGCCAGCAGTTTTGAAGGTTATGGCTACACCTTC
>TRBV5-8|TRBJ2-7|-|once
CASSLNYATEQYF
TGTGCCAGCAGCTTGAACTATGCTACCGAGCAGTACTTC
>TRBV29-1|TRBJ2-7|TRBD2|-
CSVLAGEFRYEQYF
TGCAGCGTTCTCGCGGGAGAATTTCGGTACGAGCAGTACTTC
>TRBV10-3|TRBJ2-7|TRBD2|-
CAISEAGRAGAGEQYF
TGTGCCATCAGTGAGGCTGGGAGAGCGGGGGCCGGCGAGCAGTACTTC
>TRBV5-8|TRBJ1-5|-|few
CASSPDPTSNQPQHF
TGTGCCAGCAGCCCCGACCCTACTAGCAATCAGCCCCAGCATTTT
>TRBV2|TRBJ1-4|-|-
CASSEGYRYEKLFF
TGTGCCAGCAGTGAGGGGTACCGTTATGAAAAACTGTTTTTT
>TRBV6-5|TRBJ1-5|-|-
CASRVGVGQPQHF
TGTGCCAGTAGGGTGGGGGTTGGTCAGCCCCAGCATTTT
>TRBV19|TRBJ2-1|TRBD2|-
CASSTTSGRANEQFF
TGTGCCAGTAGTACAACTAGCGGGAGGGCCAATGAGCAGTTCTTC
>TRBV7-2|TRBJ2-7|-|-
CASSMGSYEQYF
TGTGCCAGCAGCATGGGCTCCTACGAGCAGTACTTC
>TRBV7-2|TRBJ2-1|TRBD1|-
CASSWGQGGYNEQFF
TGTGCCAGCAGTTGGGGACAGGGTGGTTACAATGAGCAGTTCTTC
>TRBV27|TRBJ2-7|TRBD2|-
CASSISMRQPGLAGNSYEQYF
TGTGCCAGCAGTATAAGTATGAGGCAGCCGGGACTAGCGGGGAACTCCTACGAGCAGTACTTC
>TRBV5-1|TRBJ2-5|-|-
CASSLRVIQGTQYF
TGCGCCAGCAGCTTGCGAGTAATTCAAGGGACCCAGTACTTC
>TRBV19|TRBJ1-2|-|-
CASSTSRAKGYTF
TGTGCCAGTAGTACGTCTCGAGCGAAGGGCTACACCTTC
>TRBV18|TRBJ2-1|-|-
CASSPRTTYNEQFF
TGTGCCAGCTCACCACGGACTACTTACAATGAGCAGTTCTTC
>TRBV6-2/TRBV6-3|TRBJ2-7|TRBD2|-
CASSYMLAGHEQYF
TGTGCCAGCAGTTACATGCTAGCGGGCCACGAGCAGTACTTC
>TRBV19|TRBJ2-1|TRBD1|-
CASSRDRGINEQFF
TGTGCCAGTAGCCGGGACAGGGGAATTAATGAGCAGTTCTTC
>TRBV7-2|TRBJ2-1|-|-
CASSLRRNSNEQFF
TGTGCCAGCAGCTTACGCAGAAATTCCAATGAGCAGTTCTTC
>TRBV29-1|TRBJ2-1|-|few
CSVDEESREQFF
TGCAGCGTTGACGAGGAATCCCGGGAGCAGTTCTTC
>TRBV28|TRBJ2-3|TRBD1|-
CASSDPGQGTDTQYF
TGTGCCAGCAGTGACCCGGGACAGGGAACAGATACGCAGTATTTT
>TRBV29-1|TRBJ2-3|-|-
CSAWRTDTQYF
TGCAGCGCCTGGAGAACAGATACGCAGTATTTT
>TRBV7-9|TRBJ1-2|-|-
CASSLEQRTPYDGYTF
TGTGCCAGCAGCTTAGAACAAAGGACACCGTACGATGGCTACACCTTC
>TRBV27|TRBJ2-1|TRBD1|-
CASRPSGQVGNEQFF
TGTGCCAGCAGACCTTCGGGACAGGTGGGCAATGAGCAGTTCTTC